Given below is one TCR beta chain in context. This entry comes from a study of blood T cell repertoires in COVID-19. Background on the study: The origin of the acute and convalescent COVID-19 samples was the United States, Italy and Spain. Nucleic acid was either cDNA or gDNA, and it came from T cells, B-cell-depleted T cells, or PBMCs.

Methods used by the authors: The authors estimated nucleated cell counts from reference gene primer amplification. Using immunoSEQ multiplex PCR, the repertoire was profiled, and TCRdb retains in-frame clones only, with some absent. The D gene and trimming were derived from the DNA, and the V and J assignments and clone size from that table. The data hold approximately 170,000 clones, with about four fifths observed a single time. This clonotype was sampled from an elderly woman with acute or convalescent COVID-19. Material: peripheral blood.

DNA of the CDR3: TGTGCCAGTAGCACAGGGGTGGGGCTCTCTGGGGCCAACGTCCTGACTTTC. Translating it yields CASSTGVGLSGANVLTF. This chain joins TRBV19 and TRBJ2-6; 7 nucleotides match TRBD1. The CDR3 is 17 amino acids. Germline CDR1 and CDR2: LNHDA and SQIVND (reference sequence). Unmatched junction bases numbered 8, after V lost 6 bases and J lost 0 bases. Filled out from reference TRBV19 and TRBJ2-6, the complete variable domain reads DGGITQSPKYLFRKEGQNVTLSCEQNLNHDAMYWYRQDPGQGLRLIYYSQIVNDFQKGDIAEGYSVSREKKESFPLTVTSAQKNPTAFYLCASSTGVGLSGANVLTFGAGSRLTVL.